This T cell receptor beta chain was captured in a study of T cells in Graves' hyperthyroidism and ophthalmopathy. Findings of the study overall: The majority of expanded thyroid clonotypes above 0.001 also appeared in blood.

This CDR3 is 13 amino acids long. Trimming removed 4 bases from V and 4 bases from J, with 10 bases in between. Germline V gene lookup returns CDR1 SEHNR and CDR2 FQNEAQ (reference sequence). Amplification of TCR beta CDR3 regions used RNA as the template. An initial round of RT-PCR targeting the TCR CDR3 relied on the HTBI primer set. Via MiXCR, TCRdb re-called the multiplex PCR reads, giving one row per CDR3 protein. The profile shows around 800,000 distinct CDR3 sequences, 35% to 45% of them singletons. Clinical symptoms, serum thyroxine and TRAb, thyroid ultrasound and orbital computed tomography were used for the diagnoses. This clonotype was detected a few times. Its cognate antigen is unknown.

The receptor's source is a man aged 18-30 years with Graves' hyperthyroidism. Sequencing was done on a sample of blood. This chain links TRBV7-9 with TRBJ1-1; D is uncertain. CDR3 in DNA: TGTGCCAGCAGCTCCTACATGGGCACTGAAGCTTTCTTT. Amino acids: CASSSYMGTEAFF.